A selection of T cell receptor beta chains follows, all from one sample in a study of T cell responses to AZD1222 COVID-19 vaccine. Measured with immunoSEQ multiplex PCR; TCRdb has only the in-frame clones, and not every one. The sample contains approximately 150,000 clones, roughly 90% of which appear only once. The specimen was peripheral blood, collected on day 0 of AZD1222 vaccination. The receptors come from an adult in good health. Each CDR3 is given with its conserved first and last residue. D genes are given only for firm matches. Part of the rows lack a size; the others show once, few, many or a class for expanded clones.

>NA|TRBD1|TRBJ1-2|TRBV30
TGTGCCTGGAGTCCCGACAGAGACAGGGAAGGCTACACCTTC
CAWSPDRDREGYTF
>once|NA|TRBJ2-7|TRBV7-2
TGTGCCAGCAGCTTAAGATCCTACGAGCAGTACTTC
CASSLRSYEQYF
>NA|NA|TRBJ2-3|TRBV6-2/TRBV6-3
TGTGCCAGCAGTTACGTAGTCACTAGGTCCCTCCAGACCACAGATACGCAGTATTTT
CASSYVVTRSLQTTDTQYF
>NA|NA|TRBJ2-7|TRBV10-3
TGTGCCATCAGTGAGCGGACAGAGCAGTACTTC
CAISERTEQYF
>NA|NA|TRBJ2-3|TRBV9
TGTGCCAGCAGCGTAGTGGGCCGAAGTAGCACAGATACGCAGTATTTT
CASSVVGRSSTDTQYF
>NA|NA|TRBJ1-1|TRBV29-1
TGCAGCGTTGGCTGGAGGGTGAACACTGAAGCTTTCTTT
CSVGWRVNTEAFF
>NA|NA|TRBJ2-7|TRBV12-3/TRBV12-4
TGTGCCAGCAGTTACGAGGGAAACTACGAGCAGTACTTC
CASSYEGNYEQYF
>once|NA|TRBJ1-5|TRBV7-8
TGTGCCAGCAGCCTCAGTGATTATAGCAATCAGCCCCAGCATTTT
CASSLSDYSNQPQHF
>NA|NA|TRBJ1-1|TRBV27
TGTGCCAGCAGTCGGGGCGGCCGGAACACTGAAGCTTTCTTT
CASSRGGRNTEAFF
>NA|TRBD1|TRBJ2-4|TRBV4-2
TGTGCCAGCAGCCAAGAACGGGACAGGGGTTACATTCAGTACTTC
CASSQERDRGYIQYF
>NA|NA|TRBJ2-1|TRBV14
TGTGCCAGCAGCCAAGGAGTGAGCGGGACAATCAATGAGCAGTTCTTC
CASSQGVSGTINEQFF
>NA|NA|TRBJ1-5|TRBV4-2
TGTGCCAGCAGCCGAGGGGGTATAACCGTAAGGGGCAATCAGCCCCAGCATTTT
CASSRGGITVRGNQPQHF
>NA|NA|TRBJ1-6|TRBV27
TGTGCCAGCGGGGATGCGGGGGTCAGGCCCCTCCACTTT
CASGDAGVRPLHF
>NA|TRBD2|TRBJ2-1|TRBV3-1/TRBV3-2
TGTGCCAGCAGAAACCTAGCGGGATACAATGAGCAGTTCTTC
CASRNLAGYNEQFF
>once|TRBD2|TRBJ2-7|TRBV7-2
TGTGCCAGCAGCCTACACCGGGACTACAACTACGAGCAGTACTTC
CASSLHRDYNYEQYF
>NA|TRBD1|TRBJ1-2|TRBV9
TGTGCCAGCAGCGCTGGACAGGGGTGGTATGGCTACACCTTC
CASSAGQGWYGYTF